The 11 T cell receptor beta chains listed next were all sequenced from one sample in a study of blood T cell repertoires in COVID-19 (dated by TCRdb to 2020 to 2022). Library method: the immunoSEQ multiplex PCR assay. TCRdb took this table from immuneACCESS and kept in-frame rearrangements with V and J called. Such tables lack part of the clones; where checked against another copy, unresolved V genes explain under half of the gap, and the rest is unexplained. A total of roughly 250,000 clones appear in this sample, about 90% of them only once. Just under 6.5% of the sample is taken by the ten largest. The sample was PBMCs or T cells enriched from blood (not recorded which). All receptors come from a woman aged 30 to 39 with acute COVID-19.

A word on this clone: Other DNA sequences of this sample code for an identical CDR3. This rearrangement joins TRBV3-1 (or the pseudogene TRBV3-2) to TRBJ2-1; possible D gene TRBD2, 6 bases. Germline V gene sequence: CDR1 LGHDT, CDR2 YNNKEL (reference sequence). The CDR3 is 15 residues long. V lost 4 bases to trimming and J lost 2 bases, with 12 bases between them. CDR3 coding DNA: TGTGCCAGCAGCCGTCGGGACTCAACCTACAATGAGCAGTTCTTC. Its translation: CASSRRDSTYNEQFF.

V usage is TRBV10-3 and J usage is TRBJ2-3; 8 bases match TRBD1. This CDR3 is built from 15 residues. Looked up from germline, CDR1 is ENHRY and CDR2 is SYGVKD. V was clipped by 2 bases and J by 4 bases; unmatched bases: 5. The CDR3 coding sequence is TGTGCCATCAGTGAGACCAGGGGGCTTCCAGATACGCAGTATTTT. It translates to CAISETRGLPDTQYF.

This clone was seen only a few times. This chain connects TRBV24-1 to TRBJ2-1; TRBD2 matches 11 bases. Germline trimming cut 9 bases from V and 6 bases from J; bases unmatched to any gene: 3. The CDR3 has 13 amino acids. The V gene's germline CDR1 is KGHDR and CDR2 SFDVKD. The CDR3 DNA reads TGTGCCACCGGGACTAGCGGCAGCAATGAGCAGTTCTTC. Encoded protein: CATGTSGSNEQFF.

The gene calls are TRBV11-2 and TRBJ1-2, with D hard to call. This CDR3 region has 14 residues. CDR1 is SGHAT, CDR2 FQNNGV, per germline. V was clipped by 3 bases and J by 7 bases, with 15 bases between them. Here the CDR3 reads CASSLGGGDSGYTF. CDR3 nucleotide sequence: TGTGCCAGCAGCTTGGGAGGTGGGGATAGTGGCTACACCTTC.

This clone was observed a single time. The J gene is TRBJ2-1, the V gene TRBV12-3 or TRBV12-4, with TRBD1 as a possible D gene (6 bases). The germline V and J ends were trimmed by 5 bases and 8 bases, with 13 bases remaining between them. The CDR3 is 13 residues long. CDR3 sequence: CASSAPGVYEQFF. The CDR3 DNA reads TGTGCCAGCAGTGCCCCAGGGGTCTATGAGCAGTTCTTC.

The J gene is TRBJ1-1, the V gene TRBV19; TRBD1 might be the D (5 bases). The germline gives CDR1 LNHDA, CDR2 SQIVND (reference sequence). Trimming removed 6 bases at V and 4 bases at J, with 15 bases between. CDR3 length: 14 amino acids. CDR3 nucleotides: TGTGCCAGTAGCAGTAGCAGCGGGGGCACTGAAGCTTTCTTT. Its translation: CASSSSSGGTEAFF.

J is TRBJ2-7 and V is TRBV6-1; 10 positions agree with TRBD1. The germline gives CDR1 MNHNS, CDR2 SASEGT. The CDR3 spans 16 residues. Trimming cost V 4 bases and J 1 base; bases outside gene matches: 7. The CDR3 protein is CASSGPGTGVSYEQYF. CDR3 coding DNA: TGTGCCAGCAGTGGCCCCGGGACAGGGGTTTCCTACGAGCAGTACTTC.

The chain uses TRBV12-5 and TRBJ2-5; 7 positions match TRBD2. V lost 1 base to trimming and J lost 4 bases; unmatched junction nucleotides: 0. CDR3 length: 13 residues. Germline V CDR1 and CDR2: LGHNT, FRNRAP. Written as DNA, the CDR3 is TGTGCTAGTGGTTTGGGACTAGCAGAGACCCAGTACTTC. Its translation is CASGLGLAETQYF.

For this clone: One end of the junction varies from germline; a read error may be responsible. The chain carries TRBV7-2 and TRBJ2-7; D ambiguous. The CDR3 consists of 13 residues. Germline loops: CDR1 SGHTA, CDR2 FQGNSA. CDR3 coding DNA: TGTGCCAGCAGCTTACCGGTCTACTACATCTGGCAGTTC. This gives the protein CASSLPVYYIWQF.

This sequence joins TRBV18 and TRBJ1-6; 8 nucleotides align to TRBD1. Germline V gene sequence: CDR1 KGHSH, CDR2 LQKENI. This CDR3 has 15 residues. J gave up 5 bases and V 3 bases, and 3 bases lay outside the gene matches. Written as DNA, the CDR3 is TGTGCCAGCTCACCCTTGACAGGGGATAATTCACCCCTCCACTTT. Translating gives CASSPLTGDNSPLHF.

This chain uses TRBV3-1 (or the pseudogene TRBV3-2) with TRBJ2-3, with a tentative D call TRBD1 (5 bases). The CDR3 spans 15 residues. Trimming removed 4 bases from V and 4 bases from J, with 15 bases in between. Looked up from germline, CDR1 is LGHDT and CDR2 is YNNKEL (reference sequence). CDR3 amino acids: CASSPVARAADTQYF. The CDR3 nucleotides are TGTGCCAGCAGCCCCGTCGCCAGGGCTGCAGATACGCAGTATTTT.